The 6 T cell receptor beta chains below all came from one sample that was sequenced in a study of control samples from healthy donors and cancer patients. Profiled with immunoSEQ multiplex PCR; TCRdb holds only in-frame clones, not every one. The table shows about 61,000 clones, with 90% occurring only once. Sequenced sample: PBMCs. These receptor sequences come from a man aged 60 to 69 with colorectal cancer.

V is TRBV10-3 and J is TRBJ2-7; D may be TRBD2 (5 bases). The germline V gene has CDR1 ENHRY and CDR2 SYGVKD. Trimming stripped 0 bases from V and 6 bases from J, with 15 bases between. The CDR3 is 15 residues long. The CDR3 nucleotides are TGTGCCATCAGTGAGTCTCTCCTGAGAGGAGGCGAGCAGTACTTC. This translates into CAISESLLRGGEQYF.

The genes are TRBV5-8 and TRBJ1-3; D is possibly TRBD1 (5 bases). Germline V lookup: CDR1 SGHTS, CDR2 YDEGEE. There are 13 residues in the CDR3. With 4 bases removed from V and 4 bases from J, the gap between germline ends came to 9 bases. The CDR3 DNA reads as TGTGCCAGCAGCGCAAAGGGGGGAAACACCATATATTTT. It yields the protein CASSAKGGNTIYF.

On this clone itself: The final CDR3 position lacks the conserved phenylalanine or tryptophan, pointing to a likely read error. Because the CDR3's place on the DNA is in doubt, the DNA is left out and the CDR3 is given as listed by TCRdb. CDR3 region: CASSYGNLSGAL. The rearrangement joins TRBV6-5 to TRBJ1-1. The CDR3 is made up of 12 amino acids, end residues included. CDR1 and CDR2 (germline): MNHEY, SVGAGI.

The V and J genes are TRBV7-2 and TRBJ1-2; tentative D call: TRBD1 (6 bases). Germline values: CDR1 SGHTA, CDR2 FQGNSA. The CDR3 loop spans 16 amino acids. The V gene lost 5 bases and the J gene lost 0 bases, with 16 bases spanning the gap. The CDR3 here is CASSPLPGQANYGYTF. The DNA of the CDR3 is TGTGCCAGCAGCCCGCTACCGGGACAAGCTAACTATGGCTACACCTTC.

On this clone: The same CDR3 also results from other DNA sequences found in this sample. The gene calls are TRBV6-2 or TRBV6-3 and TRBJ2-3; D possibly uses TRBD1 or TRBD2 (5 bases each). This CDR3 spans 16 amino acids. The germline V gene has CDR1 MNHEY and CDR2 SVGEGT. The germline V and J ends were trimmed by 1 base and 0 bases, with 11 bases remaining between them. As DNA, the CDR3 is TGTGCCAGCAGTTACTGGTGGGGACGGAGCACAGATACGCAGTATTTT. This codes for CASSYWWGRSTDTQYF.

J is TRBJ2-7 and V is TRBV5-6; 11 bases fit TRBD1. In germline, CDR1 is SGHDT, CDR2 YYEEEE. Trimming at V came to 4 bases and at J to 9 bases, leaving 9 bases not matched to a gene. The CDR3 contains 14 residues. CDR3 loop: CASSTPGTGGWQYF. Here the CDR3 DNA reads TGTGCCAGCAGCACCCCGGGGACAGGGGGTTGGCAGTACTTC.